The 9 T cell receptor beta chains below were found in one sample sequenced in a study of shared clonotypes between healthy human individuals. Using immunoSEQ multiplex PCR, the repertoire was profiled, and TCRdb retains in-frame clones only, with some absent. The sample records about 2.5 million clones, 85% to 95% being singletons. The source material was naive CD4+ T cells from PBMCs. Subset: CD45RA+ positively selected. Source of these receptors: a man aged 18 to 30 in good health. Some clones in this sample may be carry-over from other donors' samples.

The chain couples TRBV9 to TRBJ2-1; the D is unclear. The germline gives CDR1 SGDLS, CDR2 YYNGEE. The ends were cut back, 4 bases at V and 7 bases at J, with 21 bases in the middle. This CDR3 contains 16 residues. Here the CDR3 reads CASSPHIRLPLNEQFF. As DNA, the CDR3 is TGTGCCAGCAGCCCCCACATACGGTTACCCCTTAATGAGCAGTTCTTC.

V usage is TRBV7-2 and J usage is TRBJ1-6; no firm D call. Germline CDR1 reads SGHTA; CDR2 reads FQGNSA. Trimming took off 0 bases at V and 9 bases at J, with 6 bases between the two ends. This CDR3 is built from 13 residues. CDR3 bases: TGTGCCAGCAGCTTAGCGTCGGGTTCACCCCTCCACTTT. It translates to CASSLASGSPLHF.

The rearrangement uses TRBV10-2 and TRBJ2-5; 9 bases fit TRBD2. V dropped 5 bases and J dropped 5; count of bases not matched to a gene: 15. The CDR3 covers 17 residues. CDR1 and CDR2 from the germline V gene are WSHSY and SAAADI. The CDR3 DNA follows: TGCGCCAGCAGTCCGCTCCCCAATAGCGGGAGCGGGGAGACCCAGTACTTC. It yields the protein CASSPLPNSGSGETQYF.

The genes are TRBV5-1 and TRBJ2-3; a possible D gene is TRBD1 (5 bases). Trimming took off 5 bases at V and 4 bases at J, with 8 bases between the two ends. CDR3 length: 12 residues. The V gene's germline CDR1 is SGHRS and CDR2 YFSETQ. The chain's CDR3 is CASSQTADTQYF. CDR3 nucleotides: TGCGCCAGCAGTCAGACAGCAGATACGCAGTATTTT.

Details on this clone: Other DNA sequences of this sample code for an identical CDR3. The V and J genes are TRBV6-5 and TRBJ1-6; D ambiguous. The V gene lost 0 bases and the J gene lost 7 bases, with 4 bases spanning the gap. There are 13 residues in the CDR3. Germline CDR1 MNHEY, CDR2 SVGAGI. The CDR3 bases are TGTGCCAGCAGTTACTCGAGGAATTCACCCCTCCACTTT. It translates to CASSYSRNSPLHF.

This clone has just one count. The chain combines TRBV29-1 with TRBJ2-7; no reliable D call. Germline lookup yields CDR1 SQVTM and CDR2 ANQGSEA. Trimming pared 2 bases from V and 2 bases from J, leaving 4 bases between. CDR3 size: 11 residues. CDR3 sequence reads: CSVESAYEQYF. For the CDR3, the DNA is TGCAGCGTTGAATCCGCCTACGAGCAGTACTTC.

The CDR3 protein is CASSEPGRGYGYTF. CDR3 DNA sequence: TGTGCCAGCAGTGAACCGGGGCGGGGCTATGGCTACACCTTC. The chain uses TRBV25-1 and TRBJ1-2; tentatively, D is TRBD1 (5 bases). Germline lookup yields CDR1 MGHDK and CDR2 SYGVNS. The ends were cut back, 2 bases at V and 4 bases at J, with 11 bases in the middle. The CDR3 is made up of 14 amino acids.

This chain connects TRBV6-4 to TRBJ2-1; no reliable D call. V lost 3 bases, J lost 6 bases, and 15 bases lay in between. This CDR3 comprises 15 residues. CDR1 is MRHNA and CDR2 is SNTAGT in the germline V gene. CDR3 DNA: TGTGCCAGCAGTGAGGAAATGCTAGTCGGCAATGAGCAGTTCTTC. This sequence encodes CASSEEMLVGNEQFF.

The chain joins TRBV28 to TRBJ1-1; D call uncertain. The germline gives CDR1 MDHEN, CDR2 SYDVKM. V lost 4 bases and J lost 13, with 16 bases in between. The CDR3 spans 12 residues. The CDR3 DNA reads as TGTGCCAGCAGTTCCTCTTGGCAGGTTCTTTTCTTT. Amino acid sequence: CASSSSWQVLFF.